The sequence of this T cell receptor (beta chain) was determined in a study of cytomegalovirus exposure and HLA in healthy donors. Study background: The use of the same platform for the approximately 110 validation repertoires and the roughly 700 first-cohort repertoires was reported by a later analysis.

Details on this clone: The antigen remains unidentified.

The study, taken as a whole, reports: Both high specificity and high sensitivity reportedly marked the classifier's diagnosis of cytomegalovirus status.

The CDR3 has 14 amino acids. Germline-derived CDR1 and CDR2 are SEHNR and FQNEAQ (reference sequence). Trimming removed 5 bases at V and 4 bases at J, with 14 bases between. Profiled with immunoSEQ multiplex PCR; TCRdb holds only in-frame clones, not every one. The sample shows fewer than 200,000 clones, around nine tenths of them seen only once. The material sequenced was PBMCs. The V call is TRBV7-9, the J call TRBJ2-5; D gene ambiguous. The clonotype comes from a man aged 25 to 45 in good health and CMV-seropositive. CDR3 region: CASSPFEDGETQYF. Here the CDR3 DNA reads TGTGCCAGCAGCCCTTTTGAGGATGGAGAGACCCAGTACTTC.